Listed below are T cell receptor beta chains from one sample, sequenced in a study of response to subunit inactivated influenza vaccine. One entry per CDR3 protein results from TCRdb running MiXCR on the RT-PCR reads. The table has about 170,000 distinct CDR3 sequences, around a tenth seen once; the top ten hold approximately 35%. Sequencing used CD8+ T cells sorted from PBMCs, obtained around 25 months after vaccination. The receptor set was obtained from a man aged 45 to 70 who received an inactivated influenza vaccine. Each CDR3 is given with its conserved first and last residue. Each record gives: clone size, J gene, D gene, V gene, CDR3 protein, CDR3 DNA. D genes are given only for firm matches. The size entry is marked missing in some rows and otherwise reads once, few, many or a size class.

>many|TRBJ1-5|NA|TRBV24-1
CATSDKGSHGYQPQHF
TGTGCCACCAGTGATAAGGGGTCCCACGGATATCAGCCCCAGCATTTT
>NA|TRBJ2-3|NA|TRBV4-3
CASSQDSSTDTQYF
TGCGCCAGCAGCCAAGATTCCAGCACAGATACGCAGTATTTT
>NA|TRBJ1-4|TRBD1|TRBV11-1
CASSSSIAGTGTNEKLFF
TGTGCCAGCAGCTCATCAATTGCCGGGACAGGGACTAATGAAAAACTGTTTTTT
>few|TRBJ1-2|NA|TRBV3-1
CASSQAGYGYTF
TGTGCCAGCAGCCAAGCGGGGTATGGCTACACCTTC
>few|TRBJ2-3|TRBD1|TRBV5-6
CASGGQGTTDTQYF
TGTGCCAGCGGGGGACAGGGGACCACAGATACGCAGTATTTT
>few|TRBJ2-2|TRBD2|TRBV28
CASSFLAGVPGELFF
TGTGCCAGCAGTTTTCTAGCGGGAGTCCCCGGGGAGCTGTTTTTT
>NA|TRBJ2-5|NA|TRBV6-5
CASSLSQASQETQYF
TGTGCCAGCAGTTTATCACAGGCCTCCCAAGAGACCCAGTACTTC
>few|TRBJ2-2|NA|TRBV4-1
CASSQVGGPGELFF
TGCGCCAGCAGCCAAGTAGGAGGACCCGGGGAGCTGTTTTTT
>NA|TRBJ2-3|NA|TRBV12-3/TRBV12-4
CASSLFGGTDTQYF
TGTGCCAGCAGTTTATTCGGGGGAACAGATACGCAGTATTTT
>NA|TRBJ2-5|TRBD2|TRBV6-2/TRBV6-3
CASSYSGGTPETQYF
TGTGCCAGCAGTTACTCGGGGGGGACCCCAGAGACCCAGTACTTC
>few|TRBJ2-7|NA|TRBV11-2
CASSLSGHYEQYF
TGTGCCAGCAGCTTATCTGGGCACTACGAGCAGTACTTC
>few|TRBJ2-1|TRBD2|TRBV7-2
CASSNAATSGFFNEQFF
TGTGCCAGCAGCAACGCCGCGACTAGCGGGTTTTTCAATGAGCAGTTCTTC
>NA|TRBJ2-1|TRBD1|TRBV5-8
CASSLTTGGAYNEQFF
TGTGCCAGCAGCTTGACGACAGGGGGCGCCTACAATGAGCAGTTCTTC
>NA|TRBJ2-3|TRBD2|TRBV6-1
CAIASGRAKDTQYF
TGTGCCATCGCCAGCGGGAGGGCCAAAGATACGCAGTATTTT
>NA|TRBJ2-7|TRBD1|TRBV15
CATSELRSGTANEQYF
TGTGCCACCAGCGAACTGAGGTCCGGGACAGCGAACGAGCAGTACTTC
>few|TRBJ2-1|TRBD2|TRBV7-2
CASSDPGVAGYNEQFF
TGTGCCAGCAGCGACCCCGGGGTAGCGGGGTACAATGAGCAGTTCTTC
>few|TRBJ1-5|NA|TRBV2
CASSWTRADQPQHF
TGTGCCAGCAGTTGGACCAGGGCTGATCAGCCCCAGCATTTT
>few|TRBJ2-7|NA|TRBV28
CASSFMRVRFYEQYF
TGTGCCAGCAGTTTTATGAGGGTACGGTTCTACGAGCAGTACTTC
>NA|TRBJ1-5|NA|TRBV2
CASSGILRGSNQPQHF
TGTGCCAGCAGTGGAATACTCAGGGGTAGCAATCAGCCCCAGCATTTT
>few|TRBJ1-4|NA|TRBV4-3
CASSQEAGHNEKLFF
TGCGCCAGCAGCCAAGAAGCGGGGCATAATGAAAAACTGTTTTTT
>few|TRBJ2-1|NA|TRBV2
CASSEVIRGFNEQFF
TGTGCCAGCAGTGAAGTAATTCGGGGATTCAATGAGCAGTTCTTC
>NA|TRBJ2-2|NA|TRBV10-3
CAISEPGRTGELFF
TGTGCCATCAGTGAGCCAGGGAGGACCGGGGAGCTGTTTTTT
>few|TRBJ2-3|NA|TRBV21-1
CASSKVGSGNLSTTDTQYF
NA
>few|TRBJ2-1|NA|TRBV9
CASSPEGGDYEQFF
TGTGCCAGCAGCCCCGAGGGGGGGGATTATGAGCAGTTCTTC
>NA|TRBJ2-7|NA|TRBV28
CASSFPRMSMGYEQYF
TGTGCCAGCAGTTTCCCCCGGATGTCAATGGGGTACGAGCAGTACTTC
>few|TRBJ1-5|NA|TRBV6-2/TRBV6-3
CASSYYTGNNQPQHF
TGTGCCAGCAGTTACTATACGGGGAACAATCAGCCCCAGCATTTT
>few|TRBJ2-7|TRBD1|TRBV7-2
CASSLADRVTAYEQYF
TGTGCCAGCAGCTTAGCGGACAGGGTCACCGCCTACGAGCAGTACTTC
>few|TRBJ2-1|NA|TRBV4-3
CASSSLMGWEQFF
TGCGCCAGCAGCTCGCTTATGGGGTGGGAGCAGTTCTTC
>NA|TRBJ2-3|TRBD2|TRBV11-2
CASSLGGRATDTQYF
TGTGCCAGCAGCTTAGGAGGGAGGGCCACAGATACGCAGTATTTT
>NA|TRBJ2-5|NA|TRBV14
CASSQGTALGETQYF
TGTGCCAGCAGCCAAGGAACAGCACTGGGGGAGACCCAGTACTTC
>many|TRBJ1-5|TRBD1|TRBV2
CASSTSRDRASLNQPQHF
TGTGCCAGCAGTACAAGCCGGGACAGGGCGTCCCTCAATCAGCCCCAGCATTTT